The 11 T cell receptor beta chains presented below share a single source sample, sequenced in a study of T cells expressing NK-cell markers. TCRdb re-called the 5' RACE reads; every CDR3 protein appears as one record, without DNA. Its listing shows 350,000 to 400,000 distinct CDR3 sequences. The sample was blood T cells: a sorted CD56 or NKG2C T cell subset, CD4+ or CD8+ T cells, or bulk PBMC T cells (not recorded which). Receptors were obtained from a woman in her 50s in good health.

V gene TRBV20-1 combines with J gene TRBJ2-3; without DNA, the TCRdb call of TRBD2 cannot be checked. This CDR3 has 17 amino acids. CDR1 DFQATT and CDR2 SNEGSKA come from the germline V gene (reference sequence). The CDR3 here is CSASLAGVGRDTDTQYF.

CDR3 in amino acids: CASSDPGQANEKLFF. The chain joins TRBV25-1 to TRBJ1-4; TCRdb's D call, TRBD1, is unchecked because there is no DNA. The CDR3 contains 15 residues. Per the germline V gene, CDR1 is MGHDK and CDR2 is SYGVNS.

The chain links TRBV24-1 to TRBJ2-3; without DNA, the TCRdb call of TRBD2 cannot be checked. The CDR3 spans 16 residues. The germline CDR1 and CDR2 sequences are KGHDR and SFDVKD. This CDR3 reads CATSGGTSGSGGTQYF.

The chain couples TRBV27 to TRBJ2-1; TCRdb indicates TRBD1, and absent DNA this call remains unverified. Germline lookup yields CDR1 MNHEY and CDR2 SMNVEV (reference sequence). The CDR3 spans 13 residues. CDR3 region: CASSLGQAPEQFF.

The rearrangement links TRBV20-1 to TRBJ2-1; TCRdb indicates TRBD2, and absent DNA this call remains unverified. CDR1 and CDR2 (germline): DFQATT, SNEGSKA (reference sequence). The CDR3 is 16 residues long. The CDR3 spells CSARRLAGGWNNEQFF.

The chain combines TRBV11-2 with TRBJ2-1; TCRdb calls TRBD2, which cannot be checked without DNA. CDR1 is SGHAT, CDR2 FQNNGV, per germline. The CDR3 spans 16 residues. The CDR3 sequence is CASSQNRLAGIMKQFF.

The CDR3: CASSYHGGSGTEAFF. This chain joins TRBV7-8 and TRBJ1-1. The CDR3 extends over 15 amino acids. Per the germline V gene, CDR1 is SGHVS and CDR2 is FQNEAQ.

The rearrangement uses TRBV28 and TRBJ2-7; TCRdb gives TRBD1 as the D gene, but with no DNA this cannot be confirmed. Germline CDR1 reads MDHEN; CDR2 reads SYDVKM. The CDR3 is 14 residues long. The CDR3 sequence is CASRPWGFSYEQYF.

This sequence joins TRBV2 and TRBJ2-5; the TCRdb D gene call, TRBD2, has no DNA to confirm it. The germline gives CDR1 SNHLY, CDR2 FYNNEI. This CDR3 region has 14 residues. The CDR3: CASREATAGGTQYF.

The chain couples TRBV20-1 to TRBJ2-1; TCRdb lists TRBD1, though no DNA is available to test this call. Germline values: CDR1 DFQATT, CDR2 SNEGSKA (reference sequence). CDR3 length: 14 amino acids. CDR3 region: CSAQAGTTNNEQFF.

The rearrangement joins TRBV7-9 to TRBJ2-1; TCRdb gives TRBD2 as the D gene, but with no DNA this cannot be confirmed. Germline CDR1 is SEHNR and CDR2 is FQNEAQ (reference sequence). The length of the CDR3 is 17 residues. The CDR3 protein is CASSLWPSGSSYNEQFF. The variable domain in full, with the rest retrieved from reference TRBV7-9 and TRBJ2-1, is DTGVSQNPRHKITKRGQNVTFRCDPISEHNRLYWYRQTLGQGPEFLTYFQNEAQLEKSRLLSDRFSAERPKGSFSTLEIQRTEQGDSAMYLCASSLWPSGSSYNEQFFGPGTRLTVL.